This TCR beta chain is from a study of cytotoxic CD8 clonotypes in ibrutinib-treated CLL. This table comes from immunoSEQ multiplex PCR, and its TCRdb copy is limited to in-frame clones, with some not included. This sample has 20,000 to 25,000 clones, with approximately 68% found just once. Here the sequenced sample was PBMCs, taken after 24 months of ibrutinib treatment. The origin of this receptor is a human donor with chronic lymphocytic leukemia.

Here the CDR3 DNA reads TGTGCCAGCAGCTTGGGCAGGGTGGCGTTGACTAATGAAAAACTGTTTTTT. Translated, it gives CASSLGRVALTNEKLFF. This chain connects TRBV5-6 to TRBJ1-4, with TRBD1 as a possible D gene (5 bases). This CDR3 has 17 amino acids. Germline V gene data show CDR1 as SGHDT and CDR2 as YYEEEE. V lost 0 bases and J 2 bases, leaving 14 bases between the germline ends. Based on the CDR3 plus reference TRBV5-6 and TRBJ1-4, the full variable domain is DAGVTQSPTHLIKTRGQQVTLRCSPKSGHDTVSWYQQALGQGPQFIFQYYEEEERQRGNFPDRFSGHQFPNYSSELNVNALLLGDSALYLCASSLGRVALTNEKLFFGSGTQLSVL.